This T cell receptor (beta chain) was captured by sequencing in a study of cytomegalovirus exposure and HLA in healthy donors. The CDR3 spans 14 residues. The germline V and J ends were trimmed by 3 bases and 7 bases, with 18 bases remaining between them. Germline V gene sequence: CDR1 SQVTM, CDR2 ANQGSEA. PCR primers comprised 60 Vbeta and 13 Jbeta primers. Some clones are missing from TCRdb's copy, which holds only in-frame ones; the method was immunoSEQ multiplex PCR. The sample has about 190,000 clones, roughly four fifths seen once; the top ten hold less than 0.85%. The receptor comes from a woman aged 18 to 35 in good health and CMV-seronegative. The V gene is TRBV29-1, the J gene TRBJ1-2; tentatively, D is TRBD1 (6 bases). Sequencing was performed on PBMCs. CDR3 loop: CSVEGHLNRGGYTF. The CDR3 DNA sequence: TGCAGCGTTGAGGGACACCTCAACAGAGGTGGCTACACCTTC.